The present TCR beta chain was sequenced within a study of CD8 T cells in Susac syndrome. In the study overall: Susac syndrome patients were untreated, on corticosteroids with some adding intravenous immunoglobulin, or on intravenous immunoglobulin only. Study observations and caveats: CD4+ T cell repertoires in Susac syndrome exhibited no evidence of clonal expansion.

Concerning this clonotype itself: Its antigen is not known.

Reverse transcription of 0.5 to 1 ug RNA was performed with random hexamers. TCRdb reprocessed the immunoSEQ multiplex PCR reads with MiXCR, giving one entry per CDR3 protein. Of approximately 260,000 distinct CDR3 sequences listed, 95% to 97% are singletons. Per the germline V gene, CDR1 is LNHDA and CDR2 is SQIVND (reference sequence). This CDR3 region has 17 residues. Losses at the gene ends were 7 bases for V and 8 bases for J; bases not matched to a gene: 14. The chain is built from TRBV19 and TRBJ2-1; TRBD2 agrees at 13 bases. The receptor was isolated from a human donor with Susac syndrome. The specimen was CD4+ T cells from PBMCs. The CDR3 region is CASNLQPGLAGWDEQFF. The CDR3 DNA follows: TGTGCCAGTAACCTCCAGCCGGGACTAGCGGGGTGGGATGAGCAGTTCTTC.